This TCR beta chain stems from a study of Ad26.COV2.S vaccination and SARS-CoV-2 variants. Overall study: As a participant in COV1001, the donor was in the Ad26.COV2.S trial arm. Study-level findings and limits: Vaccinated and placebo-treated recipients had similar non-spike TCR breadth. Post-vaccination breadth of spike-specific CD8+ and CD4+ T cell responses was reportedly substantial.

Here immunoSEQ multiplex PCR was the method, and the copy in TCRdb shows in-frame clones only, minus some. The table includes 200,000 to 250,000 clones, 85% to 90% detected once. Trimming cost V 3 bases and J 7 bases, with 21 bases left between them. The CDR3 extends over 17 amino acids. Germline assignment: CDR1 ENHRY and CDR2 SYGVKD. In regard to this clone: Its antigen remains unidentified.

Specified treatment: roughly 18 received Ad26.COV2.S at low or high dose, single or two shots; 5 received placebo; per-sample allocation not given. Collection of samples fell on day 63 after the first vaccine or placebo injection. The chain is built from TRBV10-3 and TRBJ1-4; D may be TRBD1 (5 bases). The sequencing used peripheral blood, collected in a trial of Ad26.COV2.S vaccine versus placebo. This TCR was recovered from a person between 18 and 59 years old who received the Ad26.COV2.S COVID-19 vaccine or a placebo. The chain's CDR3 is CAISDSPKGTGGEKLFF. The CDR3, as DNA: TGTGCCATCAGTGACTCCCCTAAAGGGACGGGGGGTGAAAAACTGTTTTTT.